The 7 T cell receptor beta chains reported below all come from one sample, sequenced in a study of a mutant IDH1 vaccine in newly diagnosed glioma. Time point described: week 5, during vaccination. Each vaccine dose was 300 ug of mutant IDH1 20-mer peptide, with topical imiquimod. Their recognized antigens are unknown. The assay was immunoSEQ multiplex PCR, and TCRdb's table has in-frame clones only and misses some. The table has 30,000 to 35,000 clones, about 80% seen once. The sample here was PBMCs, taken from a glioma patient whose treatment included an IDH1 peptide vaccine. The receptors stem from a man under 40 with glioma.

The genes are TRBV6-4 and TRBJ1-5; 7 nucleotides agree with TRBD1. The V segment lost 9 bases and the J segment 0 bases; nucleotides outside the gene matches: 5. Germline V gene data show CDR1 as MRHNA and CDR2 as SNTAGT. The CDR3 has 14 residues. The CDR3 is CASPRGGSNQPQHF. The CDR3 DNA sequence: TGTGCCAGTCCCAGGGGGGGTAGCAATCAGCCCCAGCATTTT.

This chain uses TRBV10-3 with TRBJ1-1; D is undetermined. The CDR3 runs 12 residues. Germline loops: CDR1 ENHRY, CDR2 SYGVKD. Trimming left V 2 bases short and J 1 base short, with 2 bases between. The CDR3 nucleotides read TGTGCCATCAGTGAGGGGAACACTGAAGCTTTCTTT. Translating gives CAISEGNTEAFF.

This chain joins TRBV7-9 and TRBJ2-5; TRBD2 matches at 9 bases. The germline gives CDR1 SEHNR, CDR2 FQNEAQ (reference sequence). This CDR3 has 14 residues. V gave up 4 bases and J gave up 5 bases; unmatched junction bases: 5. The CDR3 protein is CASSSGLALETQYF. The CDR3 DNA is TGTGCCAGCAGCTCGGGACTAGCCCTGGAGACCCAGTACTTC.

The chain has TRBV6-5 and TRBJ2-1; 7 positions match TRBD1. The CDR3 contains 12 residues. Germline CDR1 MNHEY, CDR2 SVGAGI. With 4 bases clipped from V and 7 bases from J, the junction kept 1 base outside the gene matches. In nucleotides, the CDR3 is TGTGCCAGCAGTTCGACAGGGAATGAGCAGTTCTTC. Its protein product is CASSSTGNEQFF.

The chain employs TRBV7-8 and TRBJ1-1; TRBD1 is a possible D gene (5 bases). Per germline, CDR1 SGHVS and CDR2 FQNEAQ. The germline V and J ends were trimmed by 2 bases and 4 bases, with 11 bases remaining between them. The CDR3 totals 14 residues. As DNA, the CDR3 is TGTGCCAGCAGCTTATCTCGGGGGAGCACTGAAGCTTTCTTT. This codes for CASSLSRGSTEAFF.

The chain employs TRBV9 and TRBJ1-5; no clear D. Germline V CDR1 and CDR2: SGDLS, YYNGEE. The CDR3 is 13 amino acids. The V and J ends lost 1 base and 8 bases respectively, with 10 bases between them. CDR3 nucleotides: TGTGCCAGCAGCGTACGGTCCGGGGAGCCCCAGCATTTT. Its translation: CASSVRSGEPQHF.

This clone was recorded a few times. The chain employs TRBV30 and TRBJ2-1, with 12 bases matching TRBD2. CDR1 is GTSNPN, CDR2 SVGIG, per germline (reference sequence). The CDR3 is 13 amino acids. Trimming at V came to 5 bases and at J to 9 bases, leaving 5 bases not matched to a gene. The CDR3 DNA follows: TGTGCCTGGTCTAGCGGGAGGGCCGGTGAGCAGTTCTTC. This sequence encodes CAWSSGRAGEQFF.